This T cell receptor (beta chain) was captured in a study of T cell responses to AZD1222 COVID-19 vaccine. As for this clone: Its target is not known.

Assay: immunoSEQ multiplex PCR; the TCRdb copy retains only in-frame clones and omits some. The sample lists 150,000 to 200,000 clones; 85% to 90% were seen once. Points from the study as a whole: Repertoires in all cases were sampled only once the peak T cell response had passed. Seropositive status at baseline applied to only a handful of AZD1222 recipients. Among spike-specific TCRs, nearly half reportedly target unmutated variant regions.

CDR3 length equals 15 residues. The V gene end was trimmed by 3 bases and the J gene end by 1 base; junction bases not matched to a gene: 2. Looked up from germline, CDR1 is LNHDA and CDR2 is SQIVND (reference sequence). The V gene is TRBV19, the J gene TRBJ2-3; 9 bases are shared with TRBD2. Sequences were derived from peripheral blood, sampled on day 0 of AZD1222 vaccination. The TCR comes from an adult in good health. In DNA form, the CDR3 reads TGTGCCAGTAGTATTTTAGCGGGGGGCACAGATACGCAGTATTTT. Residues: CASSILAGGTDTQYF.